This T cell receptor beta chain came from a study of cytomegalovirus exposure and HLA in healthy donors. Study-level results: It was about 180 TCR beta chains that were listed as cytomegalovirus-associated.

This CDR3 contains 15 residues. Trimming left V 4 bases short and J 0 bases short, with 13 bases between. Sequenced by immunoSEQ multiplex PCR; TCRdb stores in-frame clones only, minus some. The sample lists about 200,000 clones; 70% to 90% were seen once. Regarding this clone: As yet, its antigen is unknown.

What was sequenced was PBMCs. The receptor's source is a woman aged 18-29 years in good health and CMV-seronegative. V usage is TRBV5-7 and J usage is TRBJ2-5; TRBD2 is a possible D gene (5 bases). TRBV5-7 is sorted into the ORF group, with uncertain function. CDR3 DNA sequence: TGTGCCAGCAGCGTCGGGGTCTCGTACCAAGAGACCCAGTACTTC. It codes for CASSVGVSYQETQYF.